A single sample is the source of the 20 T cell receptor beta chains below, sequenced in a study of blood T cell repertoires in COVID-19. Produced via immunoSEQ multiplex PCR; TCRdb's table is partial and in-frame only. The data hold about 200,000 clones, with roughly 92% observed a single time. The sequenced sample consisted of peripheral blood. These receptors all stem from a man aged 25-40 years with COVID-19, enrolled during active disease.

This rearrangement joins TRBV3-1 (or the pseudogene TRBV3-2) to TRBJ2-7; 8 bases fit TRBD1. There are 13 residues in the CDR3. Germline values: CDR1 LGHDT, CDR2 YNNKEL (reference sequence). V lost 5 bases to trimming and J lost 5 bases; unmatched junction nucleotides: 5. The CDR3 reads CASSNTGGHEQYF. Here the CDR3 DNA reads TGTGCCAGCAGCAATACAGGGGGACACGAGCAGTACTTC.

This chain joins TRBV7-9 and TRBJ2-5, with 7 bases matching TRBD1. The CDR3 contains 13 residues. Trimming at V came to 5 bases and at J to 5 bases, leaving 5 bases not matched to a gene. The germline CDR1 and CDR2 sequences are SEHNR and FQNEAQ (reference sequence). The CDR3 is CASSPMTGETQYF. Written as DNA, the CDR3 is TGTGCCAGCAGCCCGATGACAGGGGAGACCCAGTACTTC.

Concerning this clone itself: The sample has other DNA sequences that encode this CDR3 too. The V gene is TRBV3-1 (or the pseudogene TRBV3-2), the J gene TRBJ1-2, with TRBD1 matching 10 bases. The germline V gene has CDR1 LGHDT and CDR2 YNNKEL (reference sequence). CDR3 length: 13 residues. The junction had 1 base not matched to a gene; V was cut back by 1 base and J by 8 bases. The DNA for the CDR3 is TGTGCCAGCAGCCAAGGACAGGGGGCGGGCTACACCTTC. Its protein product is CASSQGQGAGYTF.

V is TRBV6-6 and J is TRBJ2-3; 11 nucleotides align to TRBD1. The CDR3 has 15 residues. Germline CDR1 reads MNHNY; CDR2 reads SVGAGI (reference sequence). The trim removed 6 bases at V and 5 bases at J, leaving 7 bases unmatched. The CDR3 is CASRPGQGAKDTQYF. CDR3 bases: TGTGCCAGCAGACCCGGACAGGGGGCAAAAGATACGCAGTATTTT.

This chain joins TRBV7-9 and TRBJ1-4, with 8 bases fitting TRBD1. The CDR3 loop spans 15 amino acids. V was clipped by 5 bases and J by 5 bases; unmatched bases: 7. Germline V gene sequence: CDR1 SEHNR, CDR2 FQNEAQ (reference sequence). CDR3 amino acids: CASSVATGENEKLFF. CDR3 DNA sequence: TGTGCCAGCAGCGTTGCGACAGGGGAGAATGAAAAACTGTTTTTT.

Here the CDR3 reads CASSEVWQGGYGYTF. Written as DNA, the CDR3 is TGTGCCAGCAGTGAAGTATGGCAGGGAGGCTATGGCTACACCTTC. The chain recombines TRBV2 with TRBJ1-2, with D maybe TRBD1 (5 bases). V lost 1 base and J lost 4, with 13 bases in between. CDR3 length equals 15 residues. Germline CDR1 and CDR2: SNHLY and FYNNEI.

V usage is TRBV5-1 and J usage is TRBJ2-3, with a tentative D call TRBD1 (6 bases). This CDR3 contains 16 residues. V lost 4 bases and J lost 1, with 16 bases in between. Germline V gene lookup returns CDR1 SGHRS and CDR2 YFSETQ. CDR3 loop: CASSVGQLTGTDTQYF. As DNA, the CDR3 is TGCGCCAGCAGCGTCGGACAGCTTACAGGCACAGATACGCAGTATTTT.

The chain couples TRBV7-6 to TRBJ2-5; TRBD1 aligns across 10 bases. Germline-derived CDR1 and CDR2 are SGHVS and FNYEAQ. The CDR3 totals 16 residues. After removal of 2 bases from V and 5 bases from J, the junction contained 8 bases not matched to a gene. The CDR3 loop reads CASSLIPGQGMETQYF. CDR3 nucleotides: TGTGCCAGCAGCTTAATCCCGGGACAGGGGATGGAGACCCAGTACTTC.

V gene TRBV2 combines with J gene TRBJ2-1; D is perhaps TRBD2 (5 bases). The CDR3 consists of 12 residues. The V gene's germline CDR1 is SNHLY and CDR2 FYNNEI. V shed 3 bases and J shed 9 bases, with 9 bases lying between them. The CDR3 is CASSERAVEQFF. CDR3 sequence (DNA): TGTGCCAGCAGTGAGAGGGCTGTTGAGCAGTTCTTC.

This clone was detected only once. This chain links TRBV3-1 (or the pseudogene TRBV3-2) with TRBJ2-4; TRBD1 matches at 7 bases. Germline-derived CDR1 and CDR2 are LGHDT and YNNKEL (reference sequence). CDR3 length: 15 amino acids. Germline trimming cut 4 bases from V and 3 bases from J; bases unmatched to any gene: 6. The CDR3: CASSLPQGDKNIQYF. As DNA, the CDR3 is TGTGCCAGCAGCCTTCCTCAGGGGGACAAAAACATTCAGTACTTC.

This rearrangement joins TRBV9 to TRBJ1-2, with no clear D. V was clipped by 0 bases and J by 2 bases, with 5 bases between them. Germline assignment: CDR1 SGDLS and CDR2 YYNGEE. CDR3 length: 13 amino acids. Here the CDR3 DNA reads TGTGCCAGCAGCGTAGACGAGAACTATGGCTACACCTTC. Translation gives CASSVDENYGYTF.

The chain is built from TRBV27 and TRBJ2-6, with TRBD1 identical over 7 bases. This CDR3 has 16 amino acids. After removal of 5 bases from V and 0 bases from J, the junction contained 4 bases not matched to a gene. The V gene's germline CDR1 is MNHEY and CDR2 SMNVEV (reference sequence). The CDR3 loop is CASSVWTGSGANVLTF. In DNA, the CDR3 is TGTGCCAGCAGTGTTTGGACAGGCTCTGGGGCCAACGTCCTGACTTTC. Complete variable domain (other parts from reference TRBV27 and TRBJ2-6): EAQVTQNPRYLITVTGKKLTVTCSQNMNHEYMSWYRQDPGLGLRQIYYSMNVEVTDKGDVPEGYKVSRKEKRNFPLILESPSPNQTSLYFCASSVWTGSGANVLTFGAGSRLTVL.

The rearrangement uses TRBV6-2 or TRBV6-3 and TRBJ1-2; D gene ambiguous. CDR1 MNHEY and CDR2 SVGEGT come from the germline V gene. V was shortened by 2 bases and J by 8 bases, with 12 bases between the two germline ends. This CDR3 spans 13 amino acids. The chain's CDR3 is CASSYRAGGGYTF. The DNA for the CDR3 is TGTGCCAGCAGTTACCGGGCCGGCGGGGGCTACACCTTC.

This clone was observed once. The CDR3 DNA reads as TGTGCCACCAGTCGGGGTCCGAACACTGAAGCTTTCTTT. Residues: CATSRGPNTEAFF. This chain connects TRBV24-1 to TRBJ1-1; D uncertain. This CDR3 is built from 13 residues. Germline-derived CDR1 and CDR2 are KGHDR and SFDVKD. The germline V and J ends were trimmed by 6 bases and 1 base, with 8 bases remaining between them.

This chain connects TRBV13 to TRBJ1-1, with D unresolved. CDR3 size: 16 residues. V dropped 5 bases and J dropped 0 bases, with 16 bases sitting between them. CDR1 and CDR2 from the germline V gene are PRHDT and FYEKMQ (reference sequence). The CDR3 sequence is CASSVRETGLNTEAFF. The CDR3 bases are TGTGCCAGCAGCGTCCGGGAGACTGGGTTGAACACTGAAGCTTTCTTT.

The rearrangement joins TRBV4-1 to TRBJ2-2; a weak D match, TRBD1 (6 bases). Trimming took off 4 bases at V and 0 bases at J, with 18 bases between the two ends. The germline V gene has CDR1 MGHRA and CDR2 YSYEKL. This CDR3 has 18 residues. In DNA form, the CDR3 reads TGCGCCAGCAGCCCACGAATCCAGGGGAATCCGAACACCGGGGAGCTGTTTTTT. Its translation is CASSPRIQGNPNTGELFF.

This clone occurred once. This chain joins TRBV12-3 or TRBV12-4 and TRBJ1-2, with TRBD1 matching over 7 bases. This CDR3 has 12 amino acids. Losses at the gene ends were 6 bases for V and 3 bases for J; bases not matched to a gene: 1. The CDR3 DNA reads TGTGCCAGCAGCGGACAGGACTATGGCTACACCTTC. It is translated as CASSGQDYGYTF.

The CDR3 nucleotides are TGTGCCAGCAGCCTACGGACAGGGGGAAACGAGCAGTACTTC. This sequence encodes CASSLRTGGNEQYF. V is TRBV7-9 and J is TRBJ2-7; the match to TRBD1 covers 10 bases. Looked up from germline, CDR1 is SEHNR and CDR2 is FQNEAQ (reference sequence). The CDR3 is made up of 14 amino acids. J gave up 5 bases and V 5 bases, and 6 bases lay outside the gene matches. Using reference TRBV7-9 and TRBJ2-7 for the parts outside the CDR3, the full variable domain is DTGVSQNPRHKITKRGQNVTFRCDPISEHNRLYWYRQTLGQGPEFLTYFQNEAQLEKSRLLSDRFSAERPKGSFSTLEIQRTEQGDSAMYLCASSLRTGGNEQYFGPGTRLTVT.

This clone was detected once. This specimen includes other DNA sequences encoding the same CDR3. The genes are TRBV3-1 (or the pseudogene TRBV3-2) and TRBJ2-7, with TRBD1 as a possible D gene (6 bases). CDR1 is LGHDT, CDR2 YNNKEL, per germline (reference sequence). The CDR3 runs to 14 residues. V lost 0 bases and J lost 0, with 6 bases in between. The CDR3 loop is CASSQDRGSYEQYF. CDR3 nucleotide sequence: TGTGCCAGCAGCCAAGACAGGGGCTCCTACGAGCAGTACTTC.

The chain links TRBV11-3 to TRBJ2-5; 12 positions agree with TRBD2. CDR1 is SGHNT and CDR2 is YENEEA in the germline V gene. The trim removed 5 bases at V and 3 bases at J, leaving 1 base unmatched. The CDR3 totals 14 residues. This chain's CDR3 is CASSRTSGEETQYF. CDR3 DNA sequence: TGTGCCAGCAGCCGGACTAGCGGGGAAGAGACCCAGTACTTC.